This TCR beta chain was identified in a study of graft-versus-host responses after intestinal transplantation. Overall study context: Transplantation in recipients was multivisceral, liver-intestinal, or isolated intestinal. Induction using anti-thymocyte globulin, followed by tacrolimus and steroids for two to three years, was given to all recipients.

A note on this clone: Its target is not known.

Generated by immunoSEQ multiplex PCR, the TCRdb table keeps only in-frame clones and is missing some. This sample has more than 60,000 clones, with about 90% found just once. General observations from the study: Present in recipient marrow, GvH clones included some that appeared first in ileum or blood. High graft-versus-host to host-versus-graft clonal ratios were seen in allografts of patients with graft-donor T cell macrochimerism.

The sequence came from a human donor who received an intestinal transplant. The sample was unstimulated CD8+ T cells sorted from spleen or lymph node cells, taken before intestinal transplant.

CDR3: CASTQNQGWNSPLHF. CDR3 sequence (DNA): TGTGCCAGTACCCAAAACCAGGGGTGGAATTCACCCCTCCACTTT. This sequence joins TRBV19 and TRBJ1-6, with D perhaps matching TRBD1 (6 bases). V was trimmed by 7 bases and J by 7 bases, leaving 17 bases between them. This CDR3 comprises 15 residues. CDR1 and CDR2 from the germline V gene are LNHDA and SQIVND (reference sequence).